This is a list of T cell receptor beta chains from one sample in a study of regulatory T cells in long-lasting Graves disease. TCRdb called the multiplex PCR reads again in MiXCR, with one record for every CDR3 protein. Altogether around 500,000 distinct CDR3 sequences are present, 15% to 20% being singletons, with the ten largest covering 20% to 25%. These data were also reused for a study on T cells in Graves' hyperthyroidism and ophthalmopathy.

The sample in question was peripheral blood mononuclear cells (PBMCs), obtained at new diagnosis, from a patient treated with antithyroid drugs. All receptors derive from a woman in her forties or fifties with Graves disease. CDR3s include the opening cysteine and the closing phenylalanine or tryptophan. Each record gives: CDR3 length, V gene, CDR3 protein.

17 | TRBV6-1 | CASRHSGERFSYNEQFF
16 | TRBV28 | CASSLPTTGVGNTIYF
14 | TRBV12-3/TRBV12-4 | CASSREWGTDTQYF
15 | TRBV12-3/TRBV12-4 | CASSPAAGLLYEQYF
14 | TRBV12-3/TRBV12-4 | CAVPSFPNYNEQFF
12 | TRBV5-4 | CASSPTDNEQFF
16 | TRBV29-1 | CSALQGTSYMNTEAFF
16 | TRBV29-1 | CSARDRGLIDTGELFF
15 | TRBV20-1 | CSARVPGVLNTEAFF
13 | TRBV20-1 | CSAEGGAGTEAFF
14 | TRBV7-2 | CASRSGTSSYEQYF
15 | TRBV11-2 | CASSLAPNTGNTIYF
16 | TRBV4-3 | CASSHPRLAGLGEQFF
17 | TRBV5-1 | CASSSRRDREGNTEAFF
15 | TRBV4-1 | CASRDPGKVNTEAFF
11 | TRBV5-4 | CASLTSLGEFF
18 | TRBV12-3/TRBV12-4 | CASSSRGQGSGYNQPQHF
15 | TRBV6-5 | CASSLGTWGDYGYTF
13 | TRBV3-1 | CASSQGHNEKLFF
12 | TRBV20-1 | CSATGQGGGYTF
18 | TRBV11-2 | CASSSGRTSEIYPYEQYF
15 | TRBV3-1 | CASSPAGDLTYEQYF
14 | TRBV20-1 | CSAREGGYGEKLFF
14 | TRBV5-1 | CASSSGTYTDTQYF
18 | TRBV3-1 | CASRPGLAGGAAYNEQFF
15 | TRBV6-2/TRBV6-3 | CASSAPTVPHTEAFF
17 | TRBV20-1 | CSARLSSSGGAAGELFF
13 | TRBV6-9 | CASSYSEGGELFF
11 | TRBV2 | CASTPGLGAFF
17 | TRBV9 | CASSVARELATNEKLFF
16 | TRBV12-5 | CASAAPTGAQNTEAFF
16 | TRBV9 | CASSVGGGASTGELFF
15 | TRBV28 | CASRPGPRANYGYTF
14 | TRBV27 | CASSLLPMNTEAFF
14 | TRBV12-3/TRBV12-4 | CASSRLTRGGELFF
13 | TRBV9 | CASSVEGEETQYF
14 | TRBV12-3/TRBV12-4 | CASSPQEKNTEAFF
13 | TRBV20-1 | CSARDGSEETQYF
17 | TRBV3-1 | CASSHKRRPSYNSPLHF
19 | TRBV6-1 | CASSHGRGSGGTGTYEQYF
12 | TRBV18 | CASSPGVYEAFF
15 | TRBV5-1 | CASSLVGQGHTEAFF
16 | TRBV5-1 | CASSPTSSGGPVEQYF
13 | TRBV3-1 | CASSQVGQETQYF
13 | TRBV6-1 | CASTDRRSTEAFF
15 | TRBV12-5 | CASGFGTGGSYGYTF
16 | TRBV12-3/TRBV12-4 | CASSWGTGTGHYEQFF
14 | TRBV5-1 | CASSLRESGAEAFF